A selection of T cell receptor beta chains follows, all from one sample in a study of post-analysis software for immune sequencing data. Using its own MiXCR run on the PCR reads, TCRdb lists one record per CDR3 protein. The sample lists 740,000 or so distinct CDR3 sequences; roughly 50% were seen once. The specimen was blood. Every receptor here comes from a girl between 10 and 17 years old with multiple sclerosis. CDR3s include the opening cysteine and the closing phenylalanine or tryptophan. A D gene is named only where the DNA matches it firmly. Clone size is not always given. Where it is, it says once, few, many or a class for expanded clones.

>NA|TRBJ1-3|TRBV20-1|NA
TGCAGTGCTAATAGCCGGGGAGGTGGAAACACCATATATTTT
CSANSRGGGNTIYF
>TRBD1|TRBJ2-7|TRBV14|few
TGTGCCAGCAGCCGCCGCCCTACGGGACAGGGGATCTACGAGCAGTACTTC
CASSRRPTGQGIYEQYF
>TRBD2|TRBJ2-1|TRBV27|NA
TGTGCCAGCAGTTCACTAGCGGGGGGGCTCGATGAGCAGTTCTTC
CASSSLAGGLDEQFF
>NA|TRBJ2-2|TRBV3-1|NA
TGTGCCAGCAGCCACAGGAGCGGCACCGGGGAGCTGTTTTTT
CASSHRSGTGELFF
>NA|TRBJ1-1|TRBV20-1|NA
TGCAGTGCGGGGCAGGGGAGGGGGTACACTGAAGCTTTCTTT
CSAGQGRGYTEAFF
>TRBD2|TRBJ2-1|TRBV5-6|few
TGTGCCAGCAGCTTGGGACTAGCGGACCCCTACAATGAGCAGTTCTTC
CASSLGLADPYNEQFF
>NA|TRBJ1-6|TRBV10-3|NA
TGTGCCATCAGTGAGTCGAAAGGGGAGGAATCACCCCTCCACTTT
CAISESKGEESPLHF
>TRBD1|TRBJ2-7|TRBV20-1|NA
TGCAGTGCGCACCGACCCGGGACAGCTTCCTACGAGCAGTACTTT
CSAHRPGTASYEQYF
>NA|TRBJ2-1|TRBV7-9|NA
TGTGCCAGCAGCTTAAGGGGCGTGGGGTCCTACAATGAGCAGTTCTTC
CASSLRGVGSYNEQFF
>TRBD2|TRBJ2-3|TRBV20-1|NA
TGCAGTGCTATCGGACTAGCGGGATTCACAGATACGCAGTATTTT
CSAIGLAGFTDTQYF
>TRBD1|TRBJ1-2|TRBV19|NA
TGTGCCAGTGGCGGGACAGCCTATGGCTACACCTTC
CASGGTAYGYTF
>TRBD1|TRBJ2-1|TRBV3-1|NA
TGTGCCAGCAGCCCCAGGGGGCTAAGCGACAATGAGCAGTTCTTC
CASSPRGLSDNEQFF
>TRBD2|TRBJ2-7|TRBV20-1|NA
TGCAGTGCGGGAGGGTCGGAATACTACGAGCAGTACTTC
CSAGGSEYYEQYF
>TRBD1|TRBJ1-5|TRBV4-2|NA
TGTGCCAGCAGCCAAGAAGGGACAGGGACTTTTCAGCCCCAGCATTTT
CASSQEGTGTFQPQHF
>TRBD1|TRBJ2-7|TRBV29-1|NA
TGCAGCGTTAGACAGGGGGATCGGTACGAGCAGTACTTC
CSVRQGDRYEQYF
>TRBD2|TRBJ2-7|TRBV2|NA
TGTGCCAGCACTGCCGGGACTACCTACGAGCAGTACTTC
CASTAGTTYEQYF
>NA|TRBJ2-7|TRBV20-1|NA
TGCAGTGCTAGAGACCATGGGACTCCCCCTTACGAGCAGTACTTC
CSARDHGTPPYEQYF
>NA|TRBJ2-4|TRBV7-2|NA
TGTGCCAGCAGCACCTTCGGCACCAAAAACATTCAGTACTTC
CASSTFGTKNIQYF
>NA|TRBJ2-7|TRBV2|NA
TGTGCCAGCAGTGGTAACAGGGAGAGGGAGCAGTACTTC
CASSGNREREQYF
>TRBD1|TRBJ2-4|TRBV5-1|once
TGCGCCAGCAGCTCCCGGACAGGGTCAAACATTCAGTACTTC
CASSSRTGSNIQYF
>TRBD2|TRBJ2-5|TRBV3-1|NA
TGTGCCCGCAGCCCCTCCGGAGGTAGCGGGGATCAAGAGACCCAGTACTTC
CARSPSGGSGDQETQYF
>TRBD2|TRBJ2-1|TRBV12-3/TRBV12-4|few
TGTGCCAGCAGTTTAAGGGGGGTAGCGGGGGGCGGTGAGCAGTTCTTC
CASSLRGVAGGGEQFF
>TRBD1|TRBJ1-2|TRBV6-5|NA
TGTGCCAGCAGTTATTCGAGGACAGGGAACTATGGCTACACCTTC
CASSYSRTGNYGYTF
>TRBD1|TRBJ2-5|TRBV12-3/TRBV12-4|once
TGTGCCAGCACCTGGGACAGGGGGATCTCGGAGCAGTACTTC
CASTWDRGISEQYF
>NA|TRBJ1-5|TRBV10-3|few
TGTGCCATCAGTGAAGGGGGTCAGCCCCAGCATTTT
CAISEGGQPQHF
>NA|TRBJ2-5|TRBV29-1|NA
TGCAGCGTTCATTTGCTAGTGCCCCGGCGGACCCAGTACTTC
CSVHLLVPRRTQYF
>NA|TRBJ2-7|TRBV2|NA
TGTGCCAGCAGTGAAGACCAGGGGTTCCGCGAGCAGTACTTC
CASSEDQGFREQYF
>TRBD2|TRBJ2-5|TRBV10-3|NA
TGTGCCATCAGCGTTTTAGCGGGAGGGAACCAAGAGACCCAGTACTTC
CAISVLAGGNQETQYF
>NA|TRBJ2-1|TRBV21-1|few
TGTGCCAGCAGCCCCCCCCGGACTAGCGGGCATTACAATGAGCAGTTCTTC
CASSPPRTSGHYNEQFF
>NA|TRBJ2-7|TRBV12-3/TRBV12-4|NA
TGTGCCAGCAGCCCTCGATGGCCAGGGGGGATTTTAGGGCAGTACTTC
CASSPRWPGGILGQYF
>TRBD2|TRBJ2-7|TRBV2|NA
TGTGCCAGCAGCCCAACTAGCGGGGGTAAATACGAGCAGTACTTC
CASSPTSGGKYEQYF
>NA|TRBJ2-1|TRBV10-3|NA
TGTGCCATCAATTTAGGCGGCAGCTTCTCCTACAATGAGCAGTTCTTC
CAINLGGSFSYNEQFF
>NA|TRBJ1-5|TRBV29-1|few
TGCAGCGTTGACGGGGGTGAGGGACAGCCCCAGCATTTT
CSVDGGEGQPQHF
>NA|TRBJ1-2|TRBV10-3|NA
TGTGCCATCAGGAAGACAGATCCTAACTATGGCTACACCTTC
CAIRKTDPNYGYTF
>NA|TRBJ1-5|TRBV2|NA
TGTGCCAGCAGCAGGGATCAGCCCCAGCATTTT
CASSRDQPQHF
>NA|TRBJ2-1|TRBV14|NA
TGTGCCAGCAGCCAAGATCATGGGGGGAGCTCCTACAATGAGCAGTTCTTC
CASSQDHGGSSYNEQFF
>NA|TRBJ1-1|TRBV20-1|NA
TGCAGTGCTAGAGGGGGAGGCGGATTCATGAACACTGAAGCTTTCTTT
CSARGGGGFMNTEAFF
>NA|TRBJ2-7|TRBV12-3/TRBV12-4|few
TGTGCCAGCAGTCCCAGGATTTACTCCTACGAGCAGTACTTC
CASSPRIYSYEQYF
>TRBD1|TRBJ1-2|TRBV7-2|NA
TGTGCCAGCAGCCCGCGACAGGGACGCTACACCTTC
CASSPRQGRYTF
>NA|TRBJ2-5|TRBV27|NA
TGTGCCAGTTCCCCAGGCCGGCGGCAGCAGTACTTC
CASSPGRRQQYF
>NA|TRBJ2-3|TRBV2|NA
TGTGCCAGCACCATGGTAGATACGCAGTATTTT
CASTMVDTQYF
>NA|TRBJ2-6|TRBV15|NA
TGTGCCACCAGCCTAGGAAAATCTGGGGCCAACGTCCTGACTTTC
CATSLGKSGANVLTF
>TRBD1|TRBJ1-2|TRBV7-9|NA
TGTGCCAGCAGCCAATCAGGGGGCCCGGGCGGCTACACCTTC
CASSQSGGPGGYTF
>NA|TRBJ1-2|TRBV5-1|NA
TGCGCCAGCAGCATGCGGGTAGGCTCCGACTATGGCTACACCTTC
CASSMRVGSDYGYTF
>NA|TRBJ2-6|TRBV19|NA
TGTGCCAGTACCCTAGAGGGAGCCCCTGGGGCCAACGTCCTGACTTTC
CASTLEGAPGANVLTF
>TRBD2|TRBJ2-7|TRBV7-2|few
TGTGCCAGCAGCCGTGGGACTAGCGGGAGTAACGAGCAGTACTTC
CASSRGTSGSNEQYF
>TRBD1|TRBJ2-7|TRBV29-1|NA
TGCAGCGTTGCAAACCTTCCGGGACAGGGGACCTCCTACGAGCAGTACTTC
CSVANLPGQGTSYEQYF
>TRBD1|TRBJ2-7|TRBV4-1|few
TGCGCCAGCAGCCAAGATAGGACAGGGAGTACCTACGAGCAGTACTTC
CASSQDRTGSTYEQYF
>TRBD1|TRBJ2-6|TRBV5-1|NA
TGCGCCGGCAGCTTACTGACAGGGGAGACTGGGGCCAACGTCCTGACTTTC
CAGSLLTGETGANVLTF